This T cell receptor beta chain was sequenced in a study of T cell responses to AZD1222 COVID-19 vaccine. V dropped 5 bases and J dropped 10 bases, with 17 bases sitting between them. The CDR3 extends over 14 amino acids. The germline V gene has CDR1 MNHEY and CDR2 SVGAGI. This table comes from immunoSEQ multiplex PCR, and its TCRdb copy is limited to in-frame clones, with some not included. The profile shows 150,000 to 200,000 clones, 85% to 90% of them singletons. This receptor was obtained from an adult who received the MenACWY meningococcal vaccine as a control. The source material was peripheral blood, sampled 28 days after the second dose of the MenACWY control vaccine. The rearrangement links TRBV6-5 to TRBJ1-4; possibly TRBD1 for D (6 bases). The CDR3 reads CASSPRGGNRKLFF. The CDR3 DNA reads TGTGCCAGCAGTCCGAGGGGGGGGAACAGAAAACTGTTTTTT.